Shown below are 8 T cell receptor beta chains from a single sample sequenced in a study of early T cells in non-severe SARS-CoV-2 infection. In TCRdb, the 5' RACE reads were re-called with MiXCR into one record per CDR3 protein. In the table there are some 23,000 distinct CDR3 sequences, about 4.8% of which are singletons. Sequenced material: whole blood. Source of these receptors: an adult who was a healthcare worker with PCR-confirmed SARS-CoV-2 infection or an uninfected control (not recorded which).

The CDR3 coding sequence is TGTGCCAGCAGTTATCGGTTGGTGGGCTACACCTTC. It is translated as CASSYRLVGYTF. This sequence joins TRBV6-2 or TRBV6-3 and TRBJ1-2; D gene unclear. Trimming took 3 bases from V and 8 from J, leaving 10 bases between them. This CDR3 is built from 12 residues. Germline CDR1 is MNHEY and CDR2 is SVGEGT.

This clonotype was counted many times. The rearrangement uses TRBV29-1 and TRBJ1-1; D uncertain. Germline CDR1 is SQVTM and CDR2 is ANQGSEA. This CDR3 spans 12 amino acids. V was shortened by 6 bases and J by 1 base, with 9 bases between the two germline ends. CDR3 sequence: CSVVVTNTEAFF. CDR3 sequence (DNA): TGCAGCGTCGTAGTTACGAACACTGAAGCTTTCTTT. The whole variable domain, filled in from reference TRBV29-1 and TRBJ1-1, reads SAVISQKPSRDICQRGTSLTIQCQVDSQVTMMFWYRQQPGQSLTLIATANQGSEATYESGFVIDKFPISRPNLTFSTLTVSNMSPEDSSIYLCSVVVTNTEAFFGQGTRLTVV.

This clonotype has more than one count but fewer than ten. This chain uses TRBV27 with TRBJ1-3, with D perhaps TRBD1 (5 bases). The CDR3 consists of 14 residues. V shed 6 bases and J shed 0 bases, with 9 bases lying between them. Germline values: CDR1 MNHEY, CDR2 SMNVEV (reference sequence). In DNA, the CDR3 is TGTGCCAGCAGGGACATCGCCTCTGGAAACACCATATATTTT. It translates to CASRDIASGNTIYF.

This clonotype has more than one count but fewer than ten. This chain uses TRBV7-6 with TRBJ1-2, with D tentatively TRBD1 (6 bases). Germline CDR1 SGHVS, CDR2 FNYEAQ. CDR3 size: 14 residues. V gave up 0 bases and J gave up 4 bases, with 9 bases separating them. In DNA, the CDR3 is TGTGCCAGCAGCTTAGCGTCCAGGGGCTATGGCTACACCTTC. Amino acid sequence: CASSLASRGYGYTF. Based on the CDR3 plus reference TRBV7-6 and TRBJ1-2, the full variable domain is GAGVSQSPRYKVTKRGQDVALRCDPISGHVSLYWYRQALGQGPEFLTYFNYEAQQDKSGLPNDRFSAERPEGSISTLTIQRTEQRDSAMYRCASSLASRGYGYTFGSGTRLTVV.

The sample holds many counts of this clonotype. J is TRBJ1-4 and V is TRBV2; D might be TRBD1 (5 bases). Germline V gene lookup returns CDR1 SNHLY and CDR2 FYNNEI. The CDR3 covers 13 residues. V was shortened by 6 bases and J by 4 bases, with 9 bases between the two germline ends. The CDR3 bases are TGTGCCAGCAGCAGGGTACTTAATGAAAAACTGTTTTTT. It translates to CASSRVLNEKLFF.

This clonotype has more than one count but fewer than ten. The chain is built from TRBV7-3 and TRBJ2-1; 9 bases map to TRBD2. The CDR3 covers 18 residues. The germline gives CDR1 SGHTA, CDR2 FQGTGA. The junction had 12 bases not matched to a gene; V was cut back by 2 bases and J by 4 bases. CDR3 nucleotides: TGTGCCAGCAGCTTACTCGCGGGAGGGCCGGAAACATACAATGAGCAGTTCTTC. This translates into CASSLLAGGPETYNEQFF. The variable domain in full, with the rest retrieved from reference TRBV7-3 and TRBJ2-1, is GAGVSQTPSNKVTEKGKYVELRCDPISGHTALYWYRQSLGQGPEFLIYFQGTGAADDSGLPNDRFFAVRPEGSVSTLKIQRTERGDSAVYLCASSLLAGGPETYNEQFFGPGTRLTVL.

The chain combines TRBV29-1 with TRBJ2-1; the D is unclear. Trimming took 3 bases from V and 9 from J, leaving 6 bases between them. Germline V gene data show CDR1 as SQVTM and CDR2 as ANQGSEA. This CDR3 region has 10 residues. The CDR3 DNA sequence: TGCAGCGTTGACCAGGTTGAGCAGTTCTTC. Its protein product is CSVDQVEQFF.

Ten or more counts support this clonotype. This rearrangement joins TRBV15 to TRBJ1-3; weak D call: TRBD1 (6 bases). CDR1 and CDR2 (germline): LNHNV, YYDKDF (reference sequence). This CDR3 is 16 amino acids long. V lost 1 base and J lost 1, with 11 bases in between. DNA of the CDR3: TGTGCCACCAGCAGAGGTGGGACACTTTCTGGAAACACCATATATTTT. Its protein product is CATSRGGTLSGNTIYF.